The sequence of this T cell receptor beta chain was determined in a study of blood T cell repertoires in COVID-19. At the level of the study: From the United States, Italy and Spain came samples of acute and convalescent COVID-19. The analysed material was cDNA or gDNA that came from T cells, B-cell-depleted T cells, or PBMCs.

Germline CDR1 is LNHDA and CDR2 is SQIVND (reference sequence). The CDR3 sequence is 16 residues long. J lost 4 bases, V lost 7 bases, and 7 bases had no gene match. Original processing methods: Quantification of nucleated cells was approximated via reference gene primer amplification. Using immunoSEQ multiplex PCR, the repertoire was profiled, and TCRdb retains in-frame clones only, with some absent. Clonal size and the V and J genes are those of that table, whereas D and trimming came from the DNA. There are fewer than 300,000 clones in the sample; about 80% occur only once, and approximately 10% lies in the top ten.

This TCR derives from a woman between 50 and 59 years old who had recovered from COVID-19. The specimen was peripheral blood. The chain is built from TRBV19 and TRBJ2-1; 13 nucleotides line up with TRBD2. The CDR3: CASISLAGGPYNEQFF. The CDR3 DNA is TGTGCCAGTATTTCACTAGCGGGGGGGCCTTACAATGAGCAGTTCTTC.